This T cell receptor (beta chain) was documented in a study of cytomegalovirus exposure and HLA in healthy donors. Study-level background: Among about 380 genotyped donors, approximately 80% fell in the Caucasian-associated ancestry cluster.

There are 13 residues in the CDR3. Per the germline V gene, CDR1 is MGHRA and CDR2 is YSYEKL. Trimming pared 4 bases from V and 0 bases from J, leaving 6 bases between. The PCR made use of 60 Vbeta and 13 Jbeta primers. Profiling relied on immunoSEQ multiplex PCR, and the TCRdb table lists in-frame clones only, not all of them. Of 99,000 or so clones in the sample, about three quarters were seen once. Turning to this clone: Its antigen is not known.

Overall study results and limits: Cytomegalovirus status was reportedly diagnosed by the classifier with high sensitivity and specificity.

The rearrangement joins TRBV4-1 to TRBJ1-2, with D unclear. Sequencing was done on a sample of PBMCs. The receptor comes from a male donor in good health and CMV-seronegative. In nucleotides, the CDR3 is TGCGCCAGCAGCCGGCGGCCTAACTATGGCTACACCTTC. It specifies CASSRRPNYGYTF.